The following is a T cell receptor beta chain sequence with its context. Its antigen is undetermined. This specimen comes from a study of shared clonotypes between healthy human individuals. Whole-study findings and limits: Owing to a small donor count, the genetic and exposure-history diversity represented was limited. On the whole, naive subsets had larger estimated richness than memory subsets had.

Assay execution proceeded at the deep level. Assay used: immunoSEQ multiplex PCR; TCRdb lists only in-frame clones, some missing. The sample has approximately 2.4 million clones, roughly 95% seen once; the top ten hold less than 0.15%. With V trimmed by 8 bases and J by 4 bases, 6 bases remained unmatched. Germline V lookup: CDR1 SGHRS, CDR2 YFSETQ. The CDR3 loop spans 15 amino acids. This clonotype was sampled from a young man in good health. The specimen sequenced was naive CD4+ T cells sorted from blood. Subset reported: CD45RA+ positively selected. This chain connects TRBV5-1 to TRBJ2-2; 12 positions agree with TRBD2. In nucleotides, the CDR3 is TGCGCCAGTAACCCTAGCGGGGGGGCCACCGGGGAGCTGTTTTTT. It is translated as CASNPSGGATGELFF.